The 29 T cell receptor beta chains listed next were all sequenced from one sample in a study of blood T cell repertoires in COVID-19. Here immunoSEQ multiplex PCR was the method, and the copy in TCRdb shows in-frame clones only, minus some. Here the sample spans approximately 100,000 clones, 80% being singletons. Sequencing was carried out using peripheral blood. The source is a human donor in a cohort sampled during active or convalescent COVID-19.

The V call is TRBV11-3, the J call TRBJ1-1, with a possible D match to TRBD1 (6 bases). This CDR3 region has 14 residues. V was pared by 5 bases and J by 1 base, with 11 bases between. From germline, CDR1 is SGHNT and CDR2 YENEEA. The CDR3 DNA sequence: TGTGCCAGCAGCCCAGGGACACCGAACACTGAAGCTTTCTTT. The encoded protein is CASSPGTPNTEAFF.

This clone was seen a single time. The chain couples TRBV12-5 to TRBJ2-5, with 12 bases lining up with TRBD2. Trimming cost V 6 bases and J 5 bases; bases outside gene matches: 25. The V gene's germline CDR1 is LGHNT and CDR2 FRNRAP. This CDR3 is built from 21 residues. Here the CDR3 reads CASGPNDCPLAGGEGEETQYF. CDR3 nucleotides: TGTGCTAGTGGCCCCAATGACTGCCCGCTAGCGGGAGGGGAAGGAGAGGAGACCCAGTACTTC.

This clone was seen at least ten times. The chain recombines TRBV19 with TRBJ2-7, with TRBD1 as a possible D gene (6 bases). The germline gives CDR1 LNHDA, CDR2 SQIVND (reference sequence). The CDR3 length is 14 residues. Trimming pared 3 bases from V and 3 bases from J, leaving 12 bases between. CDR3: CASSMTGGIYEQYF. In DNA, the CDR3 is TGTGCCAGTAGTATGACAGGAGGCATCTACGAGCAGTACTTC.

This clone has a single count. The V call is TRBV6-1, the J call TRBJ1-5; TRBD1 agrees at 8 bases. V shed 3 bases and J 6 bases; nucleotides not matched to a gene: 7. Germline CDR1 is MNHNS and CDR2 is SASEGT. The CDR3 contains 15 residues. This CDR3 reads CASSDPGQGGQPQHF. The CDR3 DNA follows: TGTGCCAGCAGTGACCCTGGACAGGGCGGTCAGCCCCAGCATTTT.

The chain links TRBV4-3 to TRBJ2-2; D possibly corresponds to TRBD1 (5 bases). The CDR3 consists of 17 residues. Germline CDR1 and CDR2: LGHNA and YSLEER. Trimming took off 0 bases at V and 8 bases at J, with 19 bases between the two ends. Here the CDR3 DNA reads TGCGCCAGCAGCCAAGAACCTAAGGGGATCACTCAGGGGGAGCTGTTTTTT. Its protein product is CASSQEPKGITQGELFF.

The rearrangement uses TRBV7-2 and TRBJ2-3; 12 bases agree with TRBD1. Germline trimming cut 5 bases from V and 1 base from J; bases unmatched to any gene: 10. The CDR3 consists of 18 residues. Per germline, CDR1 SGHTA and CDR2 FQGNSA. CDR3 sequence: CASSPGQGALGGTDTQYF. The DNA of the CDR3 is TGTGCCAGCAGCCCGGGACAGGGGGCGCTGGGTGGCACAGATACGCAGTATTTT.

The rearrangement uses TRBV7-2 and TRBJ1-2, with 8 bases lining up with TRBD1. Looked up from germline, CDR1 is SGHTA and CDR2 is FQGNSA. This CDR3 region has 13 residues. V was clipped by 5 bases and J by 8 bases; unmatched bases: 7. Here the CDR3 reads CASSARGRLGYTF. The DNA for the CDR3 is TGTGCCAGCAGCGCCAGGGGGCGCTTGGGCTACACCTTC. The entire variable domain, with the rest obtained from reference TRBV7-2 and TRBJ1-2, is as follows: GAGVSQSPSNKVTEKGKDVELRCDPISGHTALYWYRQSLGQGLEFLIYFQGNSAPDKSGLPSDRFSAERTGGSVSTLTIQRTQQEDSAVYLCASSARGRLGYTFGSGTRLTVV.

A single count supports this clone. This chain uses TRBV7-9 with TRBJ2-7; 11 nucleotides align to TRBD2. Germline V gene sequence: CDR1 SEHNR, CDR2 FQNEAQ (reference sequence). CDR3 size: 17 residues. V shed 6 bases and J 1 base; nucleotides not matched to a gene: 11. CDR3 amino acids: CASRPTSGGSNSYEQYF. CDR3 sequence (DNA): TGTGCCAGCAGACCTACTAGCGGGGGATCGAATTCCTACGAGCAGTACTTC. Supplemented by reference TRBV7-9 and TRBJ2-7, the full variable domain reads DTGVSQNPRHKITKRGQNVTFRCDPISEHNRLYWYRQTLGQGPEFLTYFQNEAQLEKSRLLSDRFSAERPKGSFSTLEIQRTEQGDSAMYLCASRPTSGGSNSYEQYFGPGTRLTVT.

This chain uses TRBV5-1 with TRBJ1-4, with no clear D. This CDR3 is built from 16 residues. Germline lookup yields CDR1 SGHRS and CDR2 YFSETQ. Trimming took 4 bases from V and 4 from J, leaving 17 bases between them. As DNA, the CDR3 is TGCGCCAGCAGCCCACGGAGGGCGGAGATTAATGAAAAACTGTTTTTT. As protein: CASSPRRAEINEKLFF.

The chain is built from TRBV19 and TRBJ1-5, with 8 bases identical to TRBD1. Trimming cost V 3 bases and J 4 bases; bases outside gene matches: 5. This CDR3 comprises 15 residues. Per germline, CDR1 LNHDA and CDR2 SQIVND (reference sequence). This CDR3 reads CASSIGDRGNQPQHF. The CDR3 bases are TGTGCCAGTAGTATTGGAGACAGGGGTAATCAGCCCCAGCATTTT.

CDR3 region: CASSENYEQYF. The CDR3 nucleotides are TGTGCCAGCAGTGAGAACTACGAGCAGTACTTC. This sequence joins TRBV6-2 or TRBV6-3 and TRBJ2-7; D gene ambiguous. Germline V gene lookup returns CDR1 MNHEY and CDR2 SVGEGT. CDR3 length: 11 residues. V was trimmed by 5 bases and J by 3 bases, leaving 5 bases between them.

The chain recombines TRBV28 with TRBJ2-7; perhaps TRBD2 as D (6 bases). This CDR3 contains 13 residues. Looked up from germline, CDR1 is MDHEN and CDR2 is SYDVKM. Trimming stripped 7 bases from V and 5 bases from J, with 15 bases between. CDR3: CASTSTSIDEQYF. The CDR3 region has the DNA TGTGCCAGCACCTCGACTAGTATCGACGAGCAGTACTTC.

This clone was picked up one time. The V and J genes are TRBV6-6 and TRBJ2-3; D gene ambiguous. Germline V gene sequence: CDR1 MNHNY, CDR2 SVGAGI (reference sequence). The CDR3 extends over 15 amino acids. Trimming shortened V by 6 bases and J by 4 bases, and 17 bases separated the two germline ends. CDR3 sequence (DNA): TGTGCCAGCAGCCGCCGAGAAGTGGTGTCAGATACGCAGTATTTT. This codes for CASSRREVVSDTQYF.

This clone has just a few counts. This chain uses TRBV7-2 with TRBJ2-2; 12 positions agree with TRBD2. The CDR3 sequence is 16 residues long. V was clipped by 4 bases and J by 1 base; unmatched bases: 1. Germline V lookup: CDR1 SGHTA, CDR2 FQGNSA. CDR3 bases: TGTGCCAGCAGCTCGACTAGCGGGAGGAACACCGGGGAGCTGTTTTTT. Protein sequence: CASSSTSGRNTGELFF.

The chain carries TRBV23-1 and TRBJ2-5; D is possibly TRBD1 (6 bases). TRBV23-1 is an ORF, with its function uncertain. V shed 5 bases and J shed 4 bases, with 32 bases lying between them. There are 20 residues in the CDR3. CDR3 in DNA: TGCGCCAGCAGTGCCAGGGGAAAAGGATCCGGTGGGGATCGGATAGAGACCCAGTACTTC. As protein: CASSARGKGSGGDRIETQYF.

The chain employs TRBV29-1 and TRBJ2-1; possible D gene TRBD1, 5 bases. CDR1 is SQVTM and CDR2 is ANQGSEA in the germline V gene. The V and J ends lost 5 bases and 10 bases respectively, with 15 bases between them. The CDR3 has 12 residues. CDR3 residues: CSVLHSWGEQFF. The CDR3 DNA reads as TGCAGCGTTCTACACTCCTGGGGCGAGCAGTTCTTC.

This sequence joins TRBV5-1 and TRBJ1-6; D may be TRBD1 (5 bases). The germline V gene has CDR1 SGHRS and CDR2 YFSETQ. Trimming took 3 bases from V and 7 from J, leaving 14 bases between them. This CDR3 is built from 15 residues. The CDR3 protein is CASSSGSGENSPLHF. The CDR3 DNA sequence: TGCGCCAGCAGCTCCGGGTCGGGGGAAAATTCACCCCTCCACTTT.

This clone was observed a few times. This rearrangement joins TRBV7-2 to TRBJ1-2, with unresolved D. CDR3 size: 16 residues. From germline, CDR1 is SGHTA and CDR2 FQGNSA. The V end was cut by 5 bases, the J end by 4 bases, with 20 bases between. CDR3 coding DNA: TGTGCCAGCAGCCCAGAGGGCGGGGTTCTTAGCTATGGCTACACCTTC. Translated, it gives CASSPEGGVLSYGYTF.

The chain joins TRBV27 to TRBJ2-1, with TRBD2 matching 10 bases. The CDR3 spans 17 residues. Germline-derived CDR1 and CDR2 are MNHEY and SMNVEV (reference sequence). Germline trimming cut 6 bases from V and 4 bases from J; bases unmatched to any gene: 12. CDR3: CASRQKPTSGLYNEQFF. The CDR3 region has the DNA TGTGCCAGCAGACAAAAACCGACTAGCGGGTTATACAATGAGCAGTTCTTC.

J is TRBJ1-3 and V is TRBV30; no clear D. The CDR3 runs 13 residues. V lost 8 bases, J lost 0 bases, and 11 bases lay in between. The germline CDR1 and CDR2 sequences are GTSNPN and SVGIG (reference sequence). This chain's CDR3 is CARGLTSGNTIYF. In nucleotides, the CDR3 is TGTGCCCGAGGGCTGACCTCTGGAAACACCATATATTTT.

The CDR3 region is CASRQRMTGYGYTF. The DNA of the CDR3 is TGTGCCAGCAGACAACGGATGACAGGGTATGGCTACACCTTC. V and J are TRBV2 and TRBJ1-2; 7 nucleotides line up with TRBD1. Unmatched junction bases numbered 9, after V lost 6 bases and J lost 5 bases. Germline-derived CDR1 and CDR2 are SNHLY and FYNNEI. The CDR3 sequence is 14 residues long.

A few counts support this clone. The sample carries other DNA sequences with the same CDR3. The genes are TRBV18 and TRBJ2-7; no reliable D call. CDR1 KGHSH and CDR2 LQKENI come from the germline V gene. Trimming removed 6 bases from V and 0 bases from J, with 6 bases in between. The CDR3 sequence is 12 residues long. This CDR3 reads CASSSSSYEQYF. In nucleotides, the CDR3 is TGTGCCAGCTCTTCGAGCTCCTACGAGCAGTACTTC.

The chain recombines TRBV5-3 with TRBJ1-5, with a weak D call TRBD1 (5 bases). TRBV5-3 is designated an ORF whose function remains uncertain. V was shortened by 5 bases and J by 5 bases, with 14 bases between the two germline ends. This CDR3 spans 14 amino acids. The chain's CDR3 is CARRLGALDQPQHF. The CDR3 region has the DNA TGTGCCAGAAGGCTTGGGGCCTTGGATCAGCCCCAGCATTTT.

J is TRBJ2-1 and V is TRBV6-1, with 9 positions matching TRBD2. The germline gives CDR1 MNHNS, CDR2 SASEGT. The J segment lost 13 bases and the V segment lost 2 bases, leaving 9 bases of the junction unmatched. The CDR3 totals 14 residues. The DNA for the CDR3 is TGTGCCAGCAGTGAACTCGCTAGCGGGATTGGCCAGTTCTTC. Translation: CASSELASGIGQFF.

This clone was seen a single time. The CDR3 nucleotides read TGTGCCAGCAGCCTATCGACAGGGGTCGGGGCCAACGTCCTGACTTTC. Protein: CASSLSTGVGANVLTF. The rearrangement uses TRBV7-8 and TRBJ2-6, with 8 bases that match TRBD1. Losses at the gene ends were 5 bases for V and 4 bases for J; bases not matched to a gene: 7. The CDR3 is 16 amino acids. From germline, CDR1 is SGHVS and CDR2 FQNEAQ. The complete variable domain, with remaining parts taken from reference TRBV7-8 and TRBJ2-6, reads GAGVSQSPRYKVAKRGQDVALRCDPISGHVSLFWYQQALGQGPEFLTYFQNEAQLDKSGLPSDRFFAERPEGSVSTLKIQRTQQEDSAVYLCASSLSTGVGANVLTFGAGSRLTVL.

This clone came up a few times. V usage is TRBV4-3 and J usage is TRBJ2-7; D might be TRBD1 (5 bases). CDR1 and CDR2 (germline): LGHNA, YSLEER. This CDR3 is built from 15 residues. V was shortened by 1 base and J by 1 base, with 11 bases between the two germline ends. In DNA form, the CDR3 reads TGCGCCAGCAGCCAAGTGGCAGGGTGGTCCTACGAGCAGTACTTC. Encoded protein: CASSQVAGWSYEQYF.

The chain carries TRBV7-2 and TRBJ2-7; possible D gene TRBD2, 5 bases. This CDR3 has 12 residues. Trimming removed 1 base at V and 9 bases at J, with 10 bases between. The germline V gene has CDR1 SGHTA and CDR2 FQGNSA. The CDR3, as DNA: TGTGCCAGCAGCTTAGAGGGTGGAGGGCAGTACTTC. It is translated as CASSLEGGGQYF.

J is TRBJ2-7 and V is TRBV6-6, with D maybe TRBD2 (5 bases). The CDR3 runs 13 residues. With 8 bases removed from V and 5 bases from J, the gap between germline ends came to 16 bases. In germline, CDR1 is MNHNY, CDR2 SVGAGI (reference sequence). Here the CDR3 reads CASSPGMVDEQYF. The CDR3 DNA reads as TGTGCCAGCTCCCCGGGGATGGTTGACGAGCAGTACTTC.

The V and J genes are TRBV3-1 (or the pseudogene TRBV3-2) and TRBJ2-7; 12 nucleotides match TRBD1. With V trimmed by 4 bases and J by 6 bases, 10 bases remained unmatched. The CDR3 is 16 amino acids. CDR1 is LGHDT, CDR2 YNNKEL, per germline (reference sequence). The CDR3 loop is CASSPGQGAWSSEQYF. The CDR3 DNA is TGTGCCAGCAGCCCGGGACAGGGGGCATGGTCTAGCGAGCAGTACTTC.